This T cell receptor beta chain was profiled in a study of CD8 T cells in ankylosing spondylitis. The CDR3 contains 13 residues. V was clipped by 1 base and J by 5 bases, with 6 bases between them. CDR1 is MNHEY and CDR2 is SMNVEV in the germline V gene (reference sequence). In regard to this clonotype: The target antigen is unknown.

Broader study findings: Matched synovial fluid from ankylosing spondylitis patients was reported to be enriched for disease-linked clones. Existing reports had already noted some motif variants in reactive arthritis synovial fluid and blood. The study identified a TCR beta motif of 7 or 8 highly homologous variants that appeared characteristic of ankylosing spondylitis blood.

Quantitative 5'-RACE with molecular barcodes was used to make the TCR beta libraries. MiXCR, run by TCRdb on the 5' RACE reads, gives a single entry per CDR3 protein. This table has approximately 500,000 distinct CDR3 sequences, approximately 12% appearing once. The source is a male donor with ankylosing spondylitis. The sequenced sample consisted of blood, either unsorted or a sorted T cell fraction (not recorded which). The chain combines TRBV27 with TRBJ1-5; D is unresolved. CDR3 nucleotide sequence: TGTGCCAGCAGTTTATTCGGGGATCAGCCCCAGCATTTT. Translated, it gives CASSLFGDQPQHF.